The clone carrying this T cell receptor (beta chain) was counted once. These data are taken from a study of glioma-infiltrating T cells after dendritic cell vaccination. Overall study: Treatment, given 2003 to 2012, was autologous tumor lysate-pulsed dendritic cell vaccination. Dendritic cell vaccine was injected intradermally three times, biweekly.

The immunoSEQ assay amplified TCRB CDR3 from up to roughly 2 ug DNA. Sequencing was performed with immunoSEQ multiplex PCR; in TCRdb, only in-frame clones are kept and a portion is missing. The table has just under 100,000 clones, over 80% seen once; the top ten hold about 5.7%. The time point: after dendritic cell vaccination, including at tumor progression/relapse. Only patients with spare fresh-frozen tumor and over two years of follow-up were included. The receptor was derived from a human donor with glioblastoma. The sequencing used blood, collected after dendritic cell vaccination.

In nucleotides, the CDR3 is TGCGCCAGCAGCCAAGGACAGGGACCTAACTATGGCTACACCTTC. Encoded protein: CASSQGQGPNYGYTF. The gene calls are TRBV4-1 and TRBJ1-2; 7 positions match TRBD1. The V segment lost 1 base and the J segment 0 bases; nucleotides outside the gene matches: 2. The CDR3 is 15 amino acids. The germline V gene encodes CDR1 MGHRA and CDR2 YSYEKL.